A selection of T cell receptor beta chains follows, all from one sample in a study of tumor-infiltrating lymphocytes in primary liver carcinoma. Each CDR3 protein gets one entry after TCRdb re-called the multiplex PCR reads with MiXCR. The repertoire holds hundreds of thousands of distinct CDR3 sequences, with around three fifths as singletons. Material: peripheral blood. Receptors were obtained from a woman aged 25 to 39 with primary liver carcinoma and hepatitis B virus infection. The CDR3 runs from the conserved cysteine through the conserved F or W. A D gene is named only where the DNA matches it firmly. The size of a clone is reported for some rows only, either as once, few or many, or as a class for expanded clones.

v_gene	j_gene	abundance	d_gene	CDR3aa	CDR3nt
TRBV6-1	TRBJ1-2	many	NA	CASSLGQNLYGYTF	TGTGCCAGCAGCCTGGGACAAAACCTCTATGGCTACACCTTC
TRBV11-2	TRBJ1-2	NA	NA	CASSLVGTADYGYTF	TGTGCCAGCAGCTTAGTAGGGACGGCGGACTATGGCTACACTTTC
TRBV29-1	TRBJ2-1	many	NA	CSVYRVREQFF	TGCAGCGTCTACAGGGTTCGGGAGCAGTTCTTC
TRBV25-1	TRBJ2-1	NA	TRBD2	CASSEWYSAGGGNEQFF	TGTGCCAGCAGTGAATGGTATTCGGCGGGAGGAGGCAATGAGCAGTTCTTC
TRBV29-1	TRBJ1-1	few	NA	CSVREAGTEAFF	TGCAGCGTGAGAGAGGCCGGGACTGAAGCTTTCTTT
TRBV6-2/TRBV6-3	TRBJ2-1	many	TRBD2	CASNPGGAAYNEQFF	TGTGCCAGCAACCCGGGGGGGGCTGCCTACAATGAGCAGTTCTTC
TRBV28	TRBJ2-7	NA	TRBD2	CASRTRLAGGSTSSEQYF	TGTGCCAGCAGGACCAGACTAGCGGGAGGGTCTACTTCCAGCGAGCAGTACTTC
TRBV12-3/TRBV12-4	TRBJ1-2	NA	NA	CASSLVWRSNGYTF	TGTGCCAGCAGTTTAGTGTGGAGAAGCAATGGCTACACCTTC
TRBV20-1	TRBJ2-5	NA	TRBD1	CSKPGQGALETQYF	TGCAGTAAACCGGGACAGGGGGCGCTAGAGACCCAGTACTTC
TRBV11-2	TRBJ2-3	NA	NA	CASNRTASTDTEYF	TGTGCCAGCAACCGGACGGCTAGCACAGATACGGAGTATTTT
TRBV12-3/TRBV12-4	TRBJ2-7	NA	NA	CASSRRYYEQYF	TGTGCCAGCAGTCGACGGTACTACGAGCAGTACTTC
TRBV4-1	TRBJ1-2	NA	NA	CASSYELGDYGYTF	TGCGCCAGCAGTTACGAGTTAGGGGACTATGGCTACACCTTC
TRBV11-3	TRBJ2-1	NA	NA	CASSRYGQLPYNEQFF	TGTGCCAGCAGTCGATACGGACAGTTGCCATACAATGAGCAGTTCTTC
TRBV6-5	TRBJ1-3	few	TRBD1	CASSYSIGTGTGVRYF	TGTGCCAGCAGTTACTCGATTGGGACAGGAACGGGGGTGAGATATTTT
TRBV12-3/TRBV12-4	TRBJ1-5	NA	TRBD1	CASSFGQVGQPQHF	TGTGCCAGCAGTTTCGGACAGGTCGGCCAGCCCCAGCATTTT
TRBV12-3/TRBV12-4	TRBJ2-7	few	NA	CASSGRGGDGPYF	TGTGCCAGCAGTGGACGGGGTGGCGACGGTCCTTACTTC
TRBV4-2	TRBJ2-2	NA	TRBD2	CAIRQVGSGSATGELFF	TGTGCCATCAGACAAGTCGGGAGCGGGAGCGCCACCGGGGAGCTGTTTTTT
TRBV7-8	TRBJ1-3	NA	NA	CASSRGESISGNTIYF	TGTGCCAGCAGCAGGGGCGAGAGCATCTCTGGAAACACCATATATTTT